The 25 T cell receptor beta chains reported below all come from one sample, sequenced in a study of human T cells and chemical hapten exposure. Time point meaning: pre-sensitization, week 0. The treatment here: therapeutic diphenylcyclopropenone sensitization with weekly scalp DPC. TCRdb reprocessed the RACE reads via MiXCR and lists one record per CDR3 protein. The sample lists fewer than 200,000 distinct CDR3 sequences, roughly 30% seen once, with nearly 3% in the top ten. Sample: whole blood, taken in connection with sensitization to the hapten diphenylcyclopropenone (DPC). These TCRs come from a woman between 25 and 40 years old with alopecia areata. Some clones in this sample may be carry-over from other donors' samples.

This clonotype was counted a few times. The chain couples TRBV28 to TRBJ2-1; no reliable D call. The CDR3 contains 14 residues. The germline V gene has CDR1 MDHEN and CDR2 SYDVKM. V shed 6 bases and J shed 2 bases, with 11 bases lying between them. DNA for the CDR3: TGTGCCAGCAGCCACTTGGGCCCCTACAATGAGCAGTTCTTC. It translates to CASSHLGPYNEQFF. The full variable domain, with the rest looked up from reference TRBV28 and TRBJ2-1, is DVKVTQSSRYLVKRTGEKVFLECVQDMDHENMFWYRQDPGLGLRLIYFSYDVKMKEKGDIPEGYSVSREKKERFSLILESASTNQTSMYLCASSHLGPYNEQFFGPGTRLTVL.

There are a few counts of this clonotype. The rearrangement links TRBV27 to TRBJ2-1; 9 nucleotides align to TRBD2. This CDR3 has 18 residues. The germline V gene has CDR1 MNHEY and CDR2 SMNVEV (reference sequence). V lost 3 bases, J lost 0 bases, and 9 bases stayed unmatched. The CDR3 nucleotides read TGTGCCAGCAGTTTCGAGACTAGCGGACCTGGCTCCTACAATGAGCAGTTCTTC. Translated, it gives CASSFETSGPGSYNEQFF.

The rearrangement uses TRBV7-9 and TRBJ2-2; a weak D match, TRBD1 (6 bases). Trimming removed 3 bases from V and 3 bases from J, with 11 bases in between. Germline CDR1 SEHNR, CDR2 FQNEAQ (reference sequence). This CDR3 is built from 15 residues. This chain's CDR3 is CASSFVQGDTGELFF. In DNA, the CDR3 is TGTGCCAGCAGCTTTGTACAGGGCGACACCGGGGAGCTGTTTTTT.

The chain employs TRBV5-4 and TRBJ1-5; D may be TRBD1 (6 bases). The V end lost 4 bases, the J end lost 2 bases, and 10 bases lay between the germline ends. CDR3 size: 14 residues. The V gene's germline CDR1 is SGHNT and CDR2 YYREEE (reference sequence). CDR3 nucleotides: TGTGCCAGCAGCGATTACAGGGGCAATCAGCCCCAGCATTTT. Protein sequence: CASSDYRGNQPQHF.

The CDR3 protein is CASSYTTSGGDEQYF. CDR3 bases: TGCGCCAGCAGCTATACCACTAGCGGGGGCGACGAGCAGTACTTC. The rearrangement uses TRBV5-1 and TRBJ2-7; TRBD2 aligns across 11 bases. The V and J ends lost 3 bases and 5 bases, in that order; junction bases with no gene match: 7. Germline CDR1 is SGHRS and CDR2 is YFSETQ. CDR3 length: 15 residues.

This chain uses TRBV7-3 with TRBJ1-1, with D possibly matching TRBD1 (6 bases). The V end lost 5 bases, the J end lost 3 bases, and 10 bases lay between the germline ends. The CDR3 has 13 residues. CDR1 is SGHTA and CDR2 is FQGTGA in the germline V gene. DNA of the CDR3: TGTGCCAGCAGCAGGACAGCGGACACTGAAGCTTTCTTT. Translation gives CASSRTADTEAFF.

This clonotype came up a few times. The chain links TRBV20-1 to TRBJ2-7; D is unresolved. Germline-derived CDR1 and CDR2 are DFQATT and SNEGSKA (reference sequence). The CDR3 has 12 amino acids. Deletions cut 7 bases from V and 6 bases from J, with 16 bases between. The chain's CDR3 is CSGQWVNSEQYF. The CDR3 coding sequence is TGCAGTGGGCAATGGGTTAATAGCGAGCAGTACTTC.

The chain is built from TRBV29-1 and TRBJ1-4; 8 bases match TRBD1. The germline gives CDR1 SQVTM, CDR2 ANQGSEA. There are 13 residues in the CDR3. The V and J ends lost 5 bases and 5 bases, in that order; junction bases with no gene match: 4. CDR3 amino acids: CSVSGTGNEKLFF. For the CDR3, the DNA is TGCAGCGTTTCCGGGACAGGCAATGAAAAACTGTTTTTT.

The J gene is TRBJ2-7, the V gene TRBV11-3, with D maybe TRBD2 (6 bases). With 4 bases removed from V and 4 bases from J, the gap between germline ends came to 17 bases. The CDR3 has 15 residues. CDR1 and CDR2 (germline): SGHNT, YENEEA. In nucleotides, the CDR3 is TGTGCCAGCAGCTCTATGACAAAGGACTATTACGAGCAGTACTTC. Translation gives CASSSMTKDYYEQYF.

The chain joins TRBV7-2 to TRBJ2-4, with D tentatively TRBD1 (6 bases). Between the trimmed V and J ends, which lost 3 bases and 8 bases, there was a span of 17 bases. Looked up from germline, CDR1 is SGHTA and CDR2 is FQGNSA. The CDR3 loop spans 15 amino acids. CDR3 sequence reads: CASSFYSPGEDIQYF. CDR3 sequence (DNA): TGTGCCAGCAGCTTTTATTCCCCAGGGGAAGACATTCAGTACTTC. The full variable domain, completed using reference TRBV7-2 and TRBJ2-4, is GAGVSQSPSNKVTEKGKDVELRCDPISGHTALYWYRQSLGQGLEFLIYFQGNSAPDKSGLPSDRFSAERTGGSVSTLTIQRTQQEDSAVYLCASSFYSPGEDIQYFGAGTRLSVL.

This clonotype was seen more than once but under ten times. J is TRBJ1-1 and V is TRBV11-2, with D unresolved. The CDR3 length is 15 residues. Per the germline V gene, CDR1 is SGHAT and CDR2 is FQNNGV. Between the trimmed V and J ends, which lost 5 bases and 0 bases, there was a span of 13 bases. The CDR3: CASSLLENMNTEAFF. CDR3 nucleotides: TGTGCCAGCAGCCTCCTGGAAAACATGAACACTGAAGCTTTCTTT.

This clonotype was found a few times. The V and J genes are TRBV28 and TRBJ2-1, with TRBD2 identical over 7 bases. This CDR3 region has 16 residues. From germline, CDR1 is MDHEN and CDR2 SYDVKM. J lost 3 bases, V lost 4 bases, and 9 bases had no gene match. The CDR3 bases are TGTGCCAGCAGTTCAGAGGGGCTAGCGGACTACAATGAGCAGTTCTTC. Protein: CASSSEGLADYNEQFF.

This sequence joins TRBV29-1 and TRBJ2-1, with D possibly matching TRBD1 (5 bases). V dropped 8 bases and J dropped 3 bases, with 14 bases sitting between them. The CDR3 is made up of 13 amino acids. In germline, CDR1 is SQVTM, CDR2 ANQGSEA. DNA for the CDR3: TGCAGCTTGCTCTGGGGCAGCTACAATGAGCAGTTCTTC. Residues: CSLLWGSYNEQFF.

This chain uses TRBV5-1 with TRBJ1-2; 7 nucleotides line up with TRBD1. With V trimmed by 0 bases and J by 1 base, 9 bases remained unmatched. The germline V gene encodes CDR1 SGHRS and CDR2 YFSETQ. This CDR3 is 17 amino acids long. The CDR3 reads CASSLVAGRGLNYGYTF. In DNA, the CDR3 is TGCGCCAGCAGCTTGGTCGCGGGAAGGGGGCTTAACTATGGCTACACCTTC. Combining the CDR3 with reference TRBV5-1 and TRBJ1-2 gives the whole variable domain KAGVTQTPRYLIKTRGQQVTLSCSPISGHRSVSWYQQTPGQGLQFLFEYFSETQRNKGNFPGRFSGRQFSNSRSEMNVSTLELGDSALYLCASSLVAGRGLNYGYTFGSGTRLTVV.

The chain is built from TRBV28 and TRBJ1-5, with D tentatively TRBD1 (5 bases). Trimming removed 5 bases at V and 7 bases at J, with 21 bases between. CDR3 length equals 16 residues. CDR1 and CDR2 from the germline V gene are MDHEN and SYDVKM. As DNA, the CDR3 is TGTGCCAGCAGTGGGGGGGGTACGCTCGTTTGGCAGCCCCAGCATTTT. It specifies CASSGGGTLVWQPQHF.

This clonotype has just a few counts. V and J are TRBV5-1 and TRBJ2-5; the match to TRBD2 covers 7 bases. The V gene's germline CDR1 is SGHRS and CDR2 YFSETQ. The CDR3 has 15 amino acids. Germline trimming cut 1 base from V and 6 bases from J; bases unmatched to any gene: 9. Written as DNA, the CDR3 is TGCGCCAGCAGCTTGAATCTAGCGGAGGGGAAGACCCAGTACTTC. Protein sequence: CASSLNLAEGKTQYF.

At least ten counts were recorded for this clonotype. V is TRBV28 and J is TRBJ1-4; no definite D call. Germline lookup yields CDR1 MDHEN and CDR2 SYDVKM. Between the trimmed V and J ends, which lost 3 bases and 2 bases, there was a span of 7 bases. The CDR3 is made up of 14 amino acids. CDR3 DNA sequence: TGTGCCAGCAGTTTCGGAGGGACTAATGAAAAACTGTTTTTT. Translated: CASSFGGTNEKLFF. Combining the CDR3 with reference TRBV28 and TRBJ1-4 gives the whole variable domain DVKVTQSSRYLVKRTGEKVFLECVQDMDHENMFWYRQDPGLGLRLIYFSYDVKMKEKGDIPEGYSVSREKKERFSLILESASTNQTSMYLCASSFGGTNEKLFFGSGTQLSVL.

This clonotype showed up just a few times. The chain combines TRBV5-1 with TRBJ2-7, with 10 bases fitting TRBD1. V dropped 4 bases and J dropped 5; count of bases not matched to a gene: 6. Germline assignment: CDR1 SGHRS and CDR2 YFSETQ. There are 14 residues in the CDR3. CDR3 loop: CASSQPTGGHEQYF. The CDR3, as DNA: TGCGCCAGCAGCCAACCGACAGGGGGCCACGAGCAGTACTTC.

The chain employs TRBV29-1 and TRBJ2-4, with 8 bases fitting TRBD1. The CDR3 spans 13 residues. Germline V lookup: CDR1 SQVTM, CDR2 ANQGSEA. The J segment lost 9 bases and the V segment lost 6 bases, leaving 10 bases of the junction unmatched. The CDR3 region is CSVPGTGRFIQYF. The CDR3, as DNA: TGCAGCGTCCCCGGGACAGGCCGTTTCATTCAGTACTTC.

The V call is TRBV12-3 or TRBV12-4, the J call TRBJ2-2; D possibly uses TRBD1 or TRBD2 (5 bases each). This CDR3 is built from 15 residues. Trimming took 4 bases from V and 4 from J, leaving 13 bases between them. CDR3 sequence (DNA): TGTGCCAGCAGTTCCGGGACGCAGAGCACCGGGGAGCTGTTTTTT. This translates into CASSSGTQSTGELFF.

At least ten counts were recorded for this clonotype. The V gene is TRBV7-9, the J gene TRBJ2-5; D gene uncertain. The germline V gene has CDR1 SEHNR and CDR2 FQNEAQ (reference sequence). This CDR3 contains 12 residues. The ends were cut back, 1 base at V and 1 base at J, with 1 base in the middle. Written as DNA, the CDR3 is TGTGCCAGCAGCTTAGTCCAAGAGACCCAGTACTTC. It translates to CASSLVQETQYF.

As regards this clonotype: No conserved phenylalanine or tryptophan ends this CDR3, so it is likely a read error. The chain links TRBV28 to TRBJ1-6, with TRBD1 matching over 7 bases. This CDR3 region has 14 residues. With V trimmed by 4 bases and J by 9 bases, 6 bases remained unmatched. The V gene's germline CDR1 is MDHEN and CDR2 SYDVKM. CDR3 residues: CASSSTGPRSPLHS. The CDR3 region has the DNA TGTGCCAGCAGTTCGACAGGGCCCCGTTCACCCCTCCACTCT.

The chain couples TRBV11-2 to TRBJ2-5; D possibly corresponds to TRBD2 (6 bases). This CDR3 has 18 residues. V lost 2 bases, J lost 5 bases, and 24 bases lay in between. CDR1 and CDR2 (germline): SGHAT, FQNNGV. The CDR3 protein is CASSLSPPRETVGETQYF. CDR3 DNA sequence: TGTGCCAGCAGCTTAAGTCCCCCGCGGGAAACTGTTGGGGAGACCCAGTACTTC.

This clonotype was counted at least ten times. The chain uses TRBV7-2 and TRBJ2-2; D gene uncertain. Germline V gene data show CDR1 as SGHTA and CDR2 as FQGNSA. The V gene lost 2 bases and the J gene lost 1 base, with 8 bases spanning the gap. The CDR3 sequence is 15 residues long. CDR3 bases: TGTGCCAGCAGCTTATTAGGCTGGAACACCGGGGAGCTGTTTTTT. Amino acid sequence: CASSLLGWNTGELFF.

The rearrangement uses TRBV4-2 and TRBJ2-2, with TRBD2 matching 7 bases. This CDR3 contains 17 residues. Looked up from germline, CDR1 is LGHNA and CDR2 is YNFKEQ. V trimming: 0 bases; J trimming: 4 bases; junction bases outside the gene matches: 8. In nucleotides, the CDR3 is TGTGCCAGCAGCCAAGATATTAGGACGGGGGGCACCGGGGAGCTGTTTTTT. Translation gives CASSQDIRTGGTGELFF.